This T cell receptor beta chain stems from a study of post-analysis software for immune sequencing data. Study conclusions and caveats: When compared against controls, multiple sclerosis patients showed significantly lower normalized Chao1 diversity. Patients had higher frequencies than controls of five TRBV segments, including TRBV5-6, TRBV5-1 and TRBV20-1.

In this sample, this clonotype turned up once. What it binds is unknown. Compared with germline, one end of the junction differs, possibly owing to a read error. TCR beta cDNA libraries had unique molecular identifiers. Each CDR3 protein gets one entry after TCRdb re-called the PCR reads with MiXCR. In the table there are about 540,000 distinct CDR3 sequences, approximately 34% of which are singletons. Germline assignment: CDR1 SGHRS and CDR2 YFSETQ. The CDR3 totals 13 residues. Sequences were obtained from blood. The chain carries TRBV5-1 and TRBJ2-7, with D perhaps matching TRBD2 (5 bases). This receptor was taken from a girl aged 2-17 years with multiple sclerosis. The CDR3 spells CASSLAGGYGQYF. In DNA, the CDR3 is TGCGCCAGCAGCTTGGCCGGCGGGTACGGGCAGTACTTC.